The clone carrying this TCR beta chain came up many times. No antigen is known for it. Trimming removed 4 bases from V and 2 bases from J, with 13 bases in between. The CDR3 has 16 residues. CDR1 and CDR2 (germline): SGDLS, YYNGEE. This library used approximately 0.4 ug RNA and molecular barcoded adaptors spanning alpha/delta and beta/gamma chains. TCRdb independently ran MiXCR on the reads; one entry per CDR3 protein. This sample has about 58,000 distinct CDR3 sequences, with approximately 13% found just once. The data were taken from a study of read filtering for tumor transcriptome and immune sequencing. Study-level findings and limits: About 80% of IR-seq clonotypes had a single read, yet these held approximately 3.7% of reads.

This TCR derives from a donor at least 40 years old with multiple myeloma. The chain employs TRBV9 and TRBJ2-6; either TRBD1 or TRBD2 may fit D (5 bases each). Sequenced sample: a population of CD138-negative cells sorted from bone marrow. The CDR3 protein is CASSLRVGAGANVLTF. CDR3 nucleotides: TGTGCCAGCAGCCTTCGAGTGGGGGCTGGGGCCAACGTCCTGACTTTC. Full variable domain (outside the CDR3, taken from reference TRBV9 and TRBJ2-6): DSGVTQTPKHLITATGQRVTLRCSPRSGDLSVYWYQQSLDQGLQFLIQYYNGEERAKGNILERFSAQQFPDLHSELNLSSLELGDSALYFCASSLRVGAGANVLTFGAGSRLTVL.